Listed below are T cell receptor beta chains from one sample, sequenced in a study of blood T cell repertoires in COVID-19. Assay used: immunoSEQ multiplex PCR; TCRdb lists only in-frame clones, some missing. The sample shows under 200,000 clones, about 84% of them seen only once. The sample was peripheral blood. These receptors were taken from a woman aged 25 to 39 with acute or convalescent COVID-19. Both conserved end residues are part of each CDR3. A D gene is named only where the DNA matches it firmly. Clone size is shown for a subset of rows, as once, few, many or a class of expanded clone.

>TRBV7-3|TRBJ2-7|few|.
CASSLAPTSNGYEQYF
TGTGCCAGCAGCTTAGCCCCCACTAGTAATGGCTACGAGCAGTACTTC
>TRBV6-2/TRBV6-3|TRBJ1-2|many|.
CASSPRLGADYGYTF
TGTGCCAGCAGTCCCCGTTTAGGGGCCGACTATGGCTACACCTTC
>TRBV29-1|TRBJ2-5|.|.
CSVEIVRAQETQYF
TGCAGCGTTGAAATAGTCAGGGCCCAAGAGACCCAGTACTTC
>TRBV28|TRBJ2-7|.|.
CASSFPSAAYEQYF
TGTGCCAGCAGTTTCCCTAGCGCAGCCTACGAGCAGTACTTC
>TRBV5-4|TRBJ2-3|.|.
CASSLDSFTDTQYF
TGTGCCAGCAGCTTGGACTCATTCACAGATACGCAGTATTTT
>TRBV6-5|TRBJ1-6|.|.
CASSYVGGDSPLHF
TGTGCCAGCAGTTACGTCGGGGGTGATTCACCCCTCCACTTT
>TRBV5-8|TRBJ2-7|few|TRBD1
CASSHRTGVHEQYF
TGTGCCAGCAGCCACCGGACAGGGGTCCACGAGCAGTACTTC
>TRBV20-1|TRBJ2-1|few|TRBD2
CSASRGRAPNEQFF
TGCAGTGCTAGTCGTGGGAGGGCCCCCAATGAGCAGTTCTTC
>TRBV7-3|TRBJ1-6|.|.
CASSSIPGHDTNNSPLHF
TGTGCCAGCAGCTCTATCCCGGGACACGATACAAATAATTCACCCCTCCACTTT
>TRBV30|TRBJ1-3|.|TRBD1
CAWDRGSSGNTIYF
TGTGCCTGGGACAGGGGGAGCTCTGGAAACACCATATATTTT
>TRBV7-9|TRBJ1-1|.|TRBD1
CASSLSGGGEAFF
TGTGCCAGCAGCTTATCAGGGGGCGGTGAAGCTTTCTTT
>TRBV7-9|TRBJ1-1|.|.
CASSLNGNTEAFF
TGTGCCAGCAGCTTAAACGGGAACACTGAAGCTTTCTTT
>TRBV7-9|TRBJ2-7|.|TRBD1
CASSLGGQGAREQYF
TGTGCCAGCAGCTTAGGAGGACAGGGGGCGCGGGAGCAGTACTTC
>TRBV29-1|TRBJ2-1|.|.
CSGASSYNEQFF
TGCAGCGGGGCCAGCTCCTACAATGAGCAGTTCTTC
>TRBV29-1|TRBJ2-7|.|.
CSVGMGQGTYEQYF
TGCAGCGTTGGGATGGGCCAGGGAACCTACGAGCAGTACTTC
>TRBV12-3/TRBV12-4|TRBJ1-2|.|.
CASSLSRDLGYTF
TGTGCCAGCAGTTTATCGAGGGACTTAGGCTACACCTTC
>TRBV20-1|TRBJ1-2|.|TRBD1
CSASRQGTTF
TGCAGTGCTAGTCGACAGGGCACCACCTTC
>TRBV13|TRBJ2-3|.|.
CASSLGLQGRYAQYF
TGTGCCAGCAGCTTAGGACTTCAGGGAAGGTACGCGCAGTATTTT
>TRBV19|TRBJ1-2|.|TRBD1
CASSIPGTGHGYTF
TGTGCCAGTAGTATCCCCGGGACAGGGCATGGCTACACCTTC
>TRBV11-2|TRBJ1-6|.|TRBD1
CASSFGTGFSPLHF
TGTGCCAGCAGCTTCGGGACAGGGTTTTCACCCCTCCACTTT
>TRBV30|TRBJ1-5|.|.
CAWSAIRTSQPQHF
TGTGCCTGGAGTGCTATAAGGACTTCACAGCCCCAGCATTTT
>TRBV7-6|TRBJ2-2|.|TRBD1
CASSRIRGQQNTGELFF
TGTGCCAGCAGTCGAATTAGGGGACAGCAGAACACCGGGGAGCTGTTTTTT
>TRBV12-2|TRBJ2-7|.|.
CASRWEGGRNEQYF
TGTGCAAGTCGCTGGGAAGGGGGCAGGAACGAGCAGTACTTC
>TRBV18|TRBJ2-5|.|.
CASSPGRETQYF
TGTGCCAGCTCACCAGGGAGAGAGACCCAGTACTTC
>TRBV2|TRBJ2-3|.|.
CASSSGYTDTQYF
TGTGCCAGCAGTTCAGGGTACACAGATACGCAGTATTTT
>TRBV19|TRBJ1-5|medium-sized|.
CATQQGGNQPQHF
TGTGCCACACAACAGGGCGGCAATCAGCCCCAGCATTTT
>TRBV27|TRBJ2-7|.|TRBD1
CASTPGDRVSYEQYF
TGTGCCAGCACACCGGGGGACAGGGTTTCCTACGAGCAGTACTTC
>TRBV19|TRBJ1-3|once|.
CASSGGQNGNTIYF
TGTGCCAGTAGTGGGGGACAAAATGGAAACACCATATATTTT
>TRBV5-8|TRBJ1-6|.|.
CASTFSPSIGLHF
TGTGCCAGCACCTTCTCGCCCTCAATCGGGCTCCACTTT
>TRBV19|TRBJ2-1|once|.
CASSRKQADLLNEQFF
TGTGCCAGTAGTAGAAAACAAGCGGACCTTCTCAATGAGCAGTTCTTC
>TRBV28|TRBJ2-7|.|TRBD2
CASSPGGTGYEQYF
TGTGCCAGCAGCCCCGGGGGGACCGGCTACGAGCAGTACTTC
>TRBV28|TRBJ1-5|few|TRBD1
CASSFWQGAQPQHF
TGTGCCAGCAGTTTTTGGCAGGGGGCTCAGCCCCAGCATTTT
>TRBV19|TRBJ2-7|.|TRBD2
CASSTLGTSGNHEQYF
TGTGCCAGTAGTACATTGGGTACTAGCGGGAATCACGAGCAGTACTTC
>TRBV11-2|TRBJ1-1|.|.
CASSPRGSMNTEAFF
TGTGCCAGCAGCCCCCGCGGATCGATGAACACTGAAGCTTTCTTT
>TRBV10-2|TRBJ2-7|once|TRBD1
CASSGLPGQGGYEQYF
TGCGCCAGCAGTGGACTACCGGGACAGGGGGGCTACGAGCAGTACTTC
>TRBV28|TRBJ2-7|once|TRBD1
CASWGDRVRYEQYF
TGTGCCAGCTGGGGGGACAGGGTTAGGTACGAGCAGTACTTC
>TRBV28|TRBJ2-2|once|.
CASSPLRDTGELFF
TGTGCCAGCAGCCCCTTGCGGGACACCGGGGAGCTGTTTTTT
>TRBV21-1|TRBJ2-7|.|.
CASSKPVRVDEQYF
TGTGCCAGCAGCAAACCTGTGAGGGTTGACGAGCAGTACTTC
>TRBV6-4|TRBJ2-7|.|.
CASSDGSRNEQYF
TGTGCCAGCAGTGACGGGAGTCGCAACGAGCAGTACTTC
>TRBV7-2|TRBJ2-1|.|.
CASSLSGPTNEQFF
TGTGCCAGCAGCTTGAGCGGTCCTACCAATGAGCAGTTCTTC
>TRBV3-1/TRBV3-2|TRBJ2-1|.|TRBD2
CASSPRLAGGHYNEQFF
TGTGCCAGCAGCCCGAGACTAGCGGGGGGACACTACAATGAGCAGTTCTTC
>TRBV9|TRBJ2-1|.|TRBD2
CASSVAASGRAFNEQFF
TGTGCCAGCAGCGTAGCGGCTAGCGGGAGGGCCTTCAATGAGCAGTTCTTC
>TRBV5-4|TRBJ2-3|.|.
CASSSPGSPGDRGTQYF
TGTGCCAGCAGCTCCCCTGGCTCGCCAGGGGATAGGGGTACGCAGTATTTT
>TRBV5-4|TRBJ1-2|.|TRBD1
CASSWDRTRGGYTF
TGTGCCAGCAGCTGGGACAGGACCCGAGGGGGCTACACCTTC
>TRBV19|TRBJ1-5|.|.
CASSTGIGNSNQPQHF
TGTGCCAGTAGTACAGGGATCGGCAACAGCAATCAGCCCCAGCATTTT
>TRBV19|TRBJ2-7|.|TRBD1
CASSTTGAYEQYF
TGTGCCAGTAGCACAACAGGGGCCTACGAGCAGTACTTC
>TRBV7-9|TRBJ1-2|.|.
CASSLYQGSIYGYTF
TGTGCCAGCAGCTTATACCAGGGGAGTATCTATGGCTACACCTTC
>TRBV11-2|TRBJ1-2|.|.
CASSPGDRLRGYTF
TGTGCCAGCAGCCCCGGAGACAGGCTTCGGGGCTACACCTTC
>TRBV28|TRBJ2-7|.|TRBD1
CASSPIGQGRNEQYF
TGTGCCAGCAGTCCCATCGGACAGGGGAGAAACGAGCAGTACTTC
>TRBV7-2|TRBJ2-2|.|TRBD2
CASSLATSGRAGELFF
TGTGCCAGCAGCTTAGCGACTAGCGGGAGGGCCGGGGAGCTGTTTTTT
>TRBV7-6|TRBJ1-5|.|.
CASSLGKGGGQPQHF
TGTGCCAGCAGCTTAGGAAAAGGAGGAGGACAGCCCCAGCATTTT
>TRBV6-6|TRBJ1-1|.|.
CASSYGAANTEAFF
TGTGCCAGCAGTTACGGGGCGGCGAACACTGAAGCTTTCTTT
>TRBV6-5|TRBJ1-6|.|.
CASSWSSASPLHF
TGTGCCAGCAGTTGGAGTTCTGCTTCACCCCTCCACTTT
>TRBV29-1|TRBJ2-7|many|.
CSAKPSGYEQYF
TGCAGCGCCAAACCTTCGGGCTACGAGCAGTACTTC